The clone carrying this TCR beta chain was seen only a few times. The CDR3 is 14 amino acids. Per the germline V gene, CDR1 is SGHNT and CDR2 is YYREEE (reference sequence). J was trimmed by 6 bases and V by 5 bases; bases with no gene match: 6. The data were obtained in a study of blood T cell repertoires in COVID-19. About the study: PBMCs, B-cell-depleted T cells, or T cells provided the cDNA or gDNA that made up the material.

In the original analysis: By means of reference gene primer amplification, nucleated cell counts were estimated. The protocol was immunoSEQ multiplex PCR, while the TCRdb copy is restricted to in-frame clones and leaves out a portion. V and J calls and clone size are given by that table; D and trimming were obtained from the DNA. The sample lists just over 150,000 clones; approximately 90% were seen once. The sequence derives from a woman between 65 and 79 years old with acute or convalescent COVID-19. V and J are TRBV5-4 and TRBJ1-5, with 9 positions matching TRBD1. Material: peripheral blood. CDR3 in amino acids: CASSQQGAGQPQHF. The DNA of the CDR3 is TGTGCCAGCAGTCAACAGGGGGCGGGTCAGCCCCAGCATTTT. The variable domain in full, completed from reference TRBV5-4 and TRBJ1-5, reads ETGVTQSPTHLIKTRGQQVTLRCSSQSGHNTVSWYQQALGQGPQFIFQYYREEENGRGNFPPRFSGLQFPNYSSELNVNALELDDSALYLCASSQQGAGQPQHFGDGTRLSIL.